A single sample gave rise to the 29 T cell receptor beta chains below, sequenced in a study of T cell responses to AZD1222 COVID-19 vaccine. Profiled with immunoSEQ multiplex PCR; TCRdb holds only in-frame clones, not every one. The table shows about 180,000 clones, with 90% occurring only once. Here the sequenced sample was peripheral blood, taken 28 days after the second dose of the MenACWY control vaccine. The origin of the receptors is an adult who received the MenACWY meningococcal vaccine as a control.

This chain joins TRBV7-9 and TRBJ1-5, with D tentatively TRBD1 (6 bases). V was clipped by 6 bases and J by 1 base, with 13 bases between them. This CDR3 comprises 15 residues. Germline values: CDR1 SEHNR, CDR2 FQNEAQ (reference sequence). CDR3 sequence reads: CASSQQGGSNQPQHF. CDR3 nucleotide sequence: TGTGCCAGCAGTCAACAGGGAGGGAGCAATCAGCCCCAGCATTTT.

The CDR3 spells CASSFRRSGSPLHF. The CDR3 DNA reads as TGTGCCAGCAGTTTTCGTCGTTCAGGGTCACCCCTCCACTTT. The genes are TRBV28 and TRBJ1-6; D perhaps matches TRBD1 (5 bases). Trimming stripped 3 bases from V and 10 bases from J, with 13 bases between. The CDR3 length is 14 residues. Per the germline V gene, CDR1 is MDHEN and CDR2 is SYDVKM. The complete variable domain, with remaining parts taken from reference TRBV28 and TRBJ1-6, reads DVKVTQSSRYLVKRTGEKVFLECVQDMDHENMFWYRQDPGLGLRLIYFSYDVKMKEKGDIPEGYSVSREKKERFSLILESASTNQTSMYLCASSFRRSGSPLHFGNGTRLTVT.

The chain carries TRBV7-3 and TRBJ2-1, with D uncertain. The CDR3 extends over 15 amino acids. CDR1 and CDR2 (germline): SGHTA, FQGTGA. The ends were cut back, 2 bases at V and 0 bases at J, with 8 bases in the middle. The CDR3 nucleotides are TGTGCCAGCAGCTTAGAGCTTAGCTCCTACAATGAGCAGTTCTTC. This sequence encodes CASSLELSSYNEQFF.

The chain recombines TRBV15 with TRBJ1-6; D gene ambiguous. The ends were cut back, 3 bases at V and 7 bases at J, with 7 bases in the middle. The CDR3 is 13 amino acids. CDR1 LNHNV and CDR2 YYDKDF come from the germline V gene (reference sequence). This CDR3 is CATSRELNSPLHF. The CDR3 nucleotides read TGTGCCACCAGCAGGGAACTCAATTCACCCCTCCACTTT.

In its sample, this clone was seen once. For the CDR3, the DNA is TGTGCCAGCAGCCCCCCGGGACAGGTTCACGAAAAACTGTTTTTT. Translated, it gives CASSPPGQVHEKLFF. The chain recombines TRBV7-2 with TRBJ1-4; 8 bases are shared with TRBD1. This CDR3 region has 15 residues. J was trimmed by 8 bases and V by 5 bases; bases with no gene match: 10. Per the germline V gene, CDR1 is SGHTA and CDR2 is FQGNSA. The variable domain in full, with the rest retrieved from reference TRBV7-2 and TRBJ1-4, is GAGVSQSPSNKVTEKGKDVELRCDPISGHTALYWYRQSLGQGLEFLIYFQGNSAPDKSGLPSDRFSAERTGGSVSTLTIQRTQQEDSAVYLCASSPPGQVHEKLFFGSGTQLSVL.

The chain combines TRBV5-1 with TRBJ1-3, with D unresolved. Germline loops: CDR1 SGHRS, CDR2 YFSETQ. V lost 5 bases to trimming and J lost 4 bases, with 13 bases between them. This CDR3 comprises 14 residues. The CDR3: CASSLGGEGNTIYF. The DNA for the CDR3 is TGCGCCAGCAGTCTTGGCGGGGAAGGAAACACCATATATTTT.

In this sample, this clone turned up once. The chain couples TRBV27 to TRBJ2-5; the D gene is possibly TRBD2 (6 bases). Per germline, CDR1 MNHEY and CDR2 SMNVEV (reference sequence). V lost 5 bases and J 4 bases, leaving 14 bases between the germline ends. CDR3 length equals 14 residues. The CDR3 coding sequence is TGTGCCAGCAGTCAGTACGGGGGAGGAGAGACCCAGTACTTC. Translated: CASSQYGGGETQYF.

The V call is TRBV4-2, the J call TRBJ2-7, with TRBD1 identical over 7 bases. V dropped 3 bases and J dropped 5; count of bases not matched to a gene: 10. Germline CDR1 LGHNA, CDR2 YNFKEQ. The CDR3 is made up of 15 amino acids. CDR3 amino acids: CASSHRQGPENEQYF. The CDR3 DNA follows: TGTGCCAGCAGCCATAGACAGGGCCCCGAGAACGAGCAGTACTTC.

CDR3 DNA sequence: TGTGCCTGGAGTCTAGGGCACACCTATGGCTACACCTTC. The encoded protein is CAWSLGHTYGYTF. The rearrangement links TRBV30 to TRBJ1-2; D not certain. This CDR3 comprises 13 residues. V was pared by 2 bases and J by 4 bases, with 11 bases between. Germline CDR1 and CDR2: GTSNPN and SVGIG (reference sequence).

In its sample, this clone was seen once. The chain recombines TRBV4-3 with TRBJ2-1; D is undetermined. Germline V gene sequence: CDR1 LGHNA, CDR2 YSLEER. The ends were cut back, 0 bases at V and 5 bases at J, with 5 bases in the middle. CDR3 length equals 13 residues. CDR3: CASSQETDNEQFF. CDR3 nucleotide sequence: TGCGCCAGCAGCCAAGAGACTGACAATGAGCAGTTCTTC.

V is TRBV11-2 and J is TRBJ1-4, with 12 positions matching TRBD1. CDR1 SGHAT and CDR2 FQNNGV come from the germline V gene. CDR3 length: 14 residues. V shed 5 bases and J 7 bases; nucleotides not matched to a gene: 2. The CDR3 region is CASSGDRGREKLFF. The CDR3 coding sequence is TGTGCCAGCAGCGGGGACAGGGGGCGTGAAAAACTGTTTTTT.

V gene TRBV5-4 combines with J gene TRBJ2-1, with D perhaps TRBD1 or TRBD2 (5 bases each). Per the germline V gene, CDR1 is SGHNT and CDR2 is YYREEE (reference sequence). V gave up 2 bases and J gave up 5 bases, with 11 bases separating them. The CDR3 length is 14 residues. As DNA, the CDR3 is TGTGCCAGCAGCTTTTGGGGACGGAACAATGAGCAGTTCTTC. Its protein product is CASSFWGRNNEQFF.

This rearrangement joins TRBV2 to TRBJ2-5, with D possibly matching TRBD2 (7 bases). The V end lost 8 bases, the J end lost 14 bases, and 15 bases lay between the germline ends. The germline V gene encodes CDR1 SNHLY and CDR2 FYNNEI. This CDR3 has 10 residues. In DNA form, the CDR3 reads TGTGCCAGCGGGGAGGGGGACCTCTACTTC. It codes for CASGEGDLYF.

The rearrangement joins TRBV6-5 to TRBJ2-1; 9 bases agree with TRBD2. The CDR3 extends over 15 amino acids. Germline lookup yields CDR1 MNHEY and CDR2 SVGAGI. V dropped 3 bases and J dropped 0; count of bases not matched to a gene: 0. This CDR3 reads CASSYSGSSYNEQFF. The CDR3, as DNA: TGTGCCAGCAGTTATAGCGGGAGCTCCTACAATGAGCAGTTCTTC.

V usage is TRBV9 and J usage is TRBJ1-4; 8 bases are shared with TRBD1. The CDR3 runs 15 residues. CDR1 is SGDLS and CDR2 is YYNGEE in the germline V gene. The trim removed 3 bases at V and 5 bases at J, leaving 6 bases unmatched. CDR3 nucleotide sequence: TGTGCCAGCAGCGCGACAGGGGCAGAAAATGAAAAACTGTTTTTT. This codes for CASSATGAENEKLFF. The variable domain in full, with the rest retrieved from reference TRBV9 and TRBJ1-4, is DSGVTQTPKHLITATGQRVTLRCSPRSGDLSVYWYQQSLDQGLQFLIQYYNGEERAKGNILERFSAQQFPDLHSELNLSSLELGDSALYFCASSATGAENEKLFFGSGTQLSVL.

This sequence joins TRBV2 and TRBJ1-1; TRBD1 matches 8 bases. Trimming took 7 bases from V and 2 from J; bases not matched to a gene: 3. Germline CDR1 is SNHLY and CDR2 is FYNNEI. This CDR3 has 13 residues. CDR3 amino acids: CASNGQGNTEAFF. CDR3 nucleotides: TGTGCCAGCAACGGACAGGGAAACACTGAAGCTTTCTTT.

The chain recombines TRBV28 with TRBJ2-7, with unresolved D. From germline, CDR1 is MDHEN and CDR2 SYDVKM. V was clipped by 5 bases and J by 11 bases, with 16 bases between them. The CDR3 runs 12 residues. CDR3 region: CASSPDPDREYF. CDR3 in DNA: TGTGCCAGCAGTCCTGACCCAGACCGAGAGTACTTC.

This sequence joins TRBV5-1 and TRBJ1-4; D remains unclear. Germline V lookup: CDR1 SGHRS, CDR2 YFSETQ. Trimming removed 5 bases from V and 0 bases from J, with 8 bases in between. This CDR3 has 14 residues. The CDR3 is CASRVYATNEKLFF. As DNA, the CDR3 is TGCGCCAGCAGGGTTTATGCAACTAATGAAAAACTGTTTTTT.

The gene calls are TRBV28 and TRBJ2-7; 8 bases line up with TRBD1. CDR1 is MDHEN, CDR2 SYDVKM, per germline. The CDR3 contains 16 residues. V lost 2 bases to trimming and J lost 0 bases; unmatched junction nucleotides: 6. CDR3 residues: CASSLAGQVSSYEQYF. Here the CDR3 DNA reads TGTGCCAGCAGTTTAGCGGGACAGGTCAGCTCCTACGAGCAGTACTTC.

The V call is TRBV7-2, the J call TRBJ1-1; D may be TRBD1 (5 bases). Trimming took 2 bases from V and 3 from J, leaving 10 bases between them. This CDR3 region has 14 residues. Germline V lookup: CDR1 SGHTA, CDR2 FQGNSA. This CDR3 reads CASSLRGRDTEAFF. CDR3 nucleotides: TGTGCCAGCAGCTTAAGGGGAAGGGACACTGAAGCTTTCTTT. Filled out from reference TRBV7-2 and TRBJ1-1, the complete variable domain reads GAGVSQSPSNKVTEKGKDVELRCDPISGHTALYWYRQSLGQGLEFLIYFQGNSAPDKSGLPSDRFSAERTGGSVSTLTIQRTQQEDSAVYLCASSLRGRDTEAFFGQGTRLTVV.

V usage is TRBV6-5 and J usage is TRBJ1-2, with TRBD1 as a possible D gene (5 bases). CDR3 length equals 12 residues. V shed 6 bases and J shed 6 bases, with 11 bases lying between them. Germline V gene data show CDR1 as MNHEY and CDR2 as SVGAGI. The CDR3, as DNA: TGTGCCAGCAGCCTCATAGGGGATGGCTACACCTTC. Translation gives CASSLIGDGYTF.

CDR3 bases: TGTGCCAGCAGCGGGGCGGACAGCCGCACAGATACGCAGTATTTT. Protein sequence: CASSGADSRTDTQYF. The V call is TRBV28, the J call TRBJ2-3; tentative D call: TRBD1 (6 bases). This CDR3 contains 15 residues. Trimming shortened V by 6 bases and J by 1 base, and 14 bases separated the two germline ends. Germline loops: CDR1 MDHEN, CDR2 SYDVKM.

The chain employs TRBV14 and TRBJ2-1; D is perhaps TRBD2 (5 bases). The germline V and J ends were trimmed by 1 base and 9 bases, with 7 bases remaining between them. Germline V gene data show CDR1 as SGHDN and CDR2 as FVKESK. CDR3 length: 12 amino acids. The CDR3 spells CASSQAGSEQFF. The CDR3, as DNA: TGTGCCAGCAGCCAAGCGGGGAGTGAGCAGTTCTTC.

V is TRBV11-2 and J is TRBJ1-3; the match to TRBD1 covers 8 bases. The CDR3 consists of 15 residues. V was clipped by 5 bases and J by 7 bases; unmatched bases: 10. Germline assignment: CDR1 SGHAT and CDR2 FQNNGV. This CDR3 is CASSRSQDRANTIYF. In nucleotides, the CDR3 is TGTGCCAGCAGCCGATCACAGGACAGGGCGAACACCATATATTTT. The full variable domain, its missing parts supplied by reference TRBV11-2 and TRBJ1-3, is EAGVAQSPRYKIIEKRQSVAFWCNPISGHATLYWYQQILGQGPKLLIQFQNNGVVDDSQLPKDRFSAERLKGVDSTLKIQPAKLEDSAVYLCASSRSQDRANTIYFGEGSWLTVV.

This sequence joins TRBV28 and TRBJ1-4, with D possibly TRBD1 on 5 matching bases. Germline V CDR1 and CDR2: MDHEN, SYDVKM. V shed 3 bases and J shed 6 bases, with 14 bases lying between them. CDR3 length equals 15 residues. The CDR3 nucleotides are TGTGCCAGCAGTTTGATAGGGCAGGGAGATGAAAAACTGTTTTTT. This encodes CASSLIGQGDEKLFF.

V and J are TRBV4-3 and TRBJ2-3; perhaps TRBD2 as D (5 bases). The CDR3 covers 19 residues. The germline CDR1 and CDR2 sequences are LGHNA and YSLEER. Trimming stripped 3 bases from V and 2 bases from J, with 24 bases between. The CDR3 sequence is CASSQIPSDFVGDTDTQYF. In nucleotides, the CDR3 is TGCGCCAGCAGCCAGATCCCCTCTGACTTTGTCGGGGACACAGATACGCAGTATTTT.

The CDR3 region has the DNA TGTGCCTCGCACTACTCCGGGACGGGCTATGGCTACACCTTC. Encoded protein: CASHYSGTGYGYTF. V is TRBV30 and J is TRBJ1-2, with D perhaps matching TRBD1 (5 bases). The CDR3 runs 14 residues. V shed 7 bases and J shed 4 bases, with 19 bases lying between them. Germline lookup yields CDR1 GTSNPN and CDR2 SVGIG (reference sequence).

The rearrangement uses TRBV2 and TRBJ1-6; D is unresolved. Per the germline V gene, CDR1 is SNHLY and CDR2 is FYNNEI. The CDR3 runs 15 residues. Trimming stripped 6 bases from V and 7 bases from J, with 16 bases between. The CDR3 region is CASRDGWGNNSPLHF. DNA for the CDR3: TGTGCCAGCAGAGATGGTTGGGGAAACAATTCACCCCTCCACTTT.

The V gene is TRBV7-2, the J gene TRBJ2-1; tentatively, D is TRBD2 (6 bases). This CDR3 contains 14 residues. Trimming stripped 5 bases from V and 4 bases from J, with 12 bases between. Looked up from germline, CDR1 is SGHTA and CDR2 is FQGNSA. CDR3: CASSGTFLYNEQFF. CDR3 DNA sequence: TGTGCCAGCAGCGGGACTTTTTTGTACAATGAGCAGTTCTTC.